A selection of T cell receptor beta chains follows, all from one sample in a study of blood T cells in healthy people across ages. TCRdb passed the 5' RACE reads through MiXCR, listing each CDR3 protein once. The data contain some 1,000,000 distinct CDR3 sequences, about 23% of them singletons. The data were also submitted as part of a second study, on T cells of mothers and their children.

Sequencing used blood. These receptors all stem from a girl aged 2-10 years in good health. Each CDR3 is given with its conserved first and last residue. D genes are given only for firm matches. A row's size may be missing; if present it is once, few, many or a size class.

clone_size	v_call	j_call	d_call	cdr3_nt	cdr3_aa
-	TRBV29-1	TRBJ2-7	-	TGCAGCGGCTCGACGTCCGGCTCCTACGAGCAGTACTTC	CSGSTSGSYEQYF
-	TRBV18	TRBJ2-5	-	TGTGCCAGCTCAGGACAACGGGAGACCCAGTACTTC	CASSGQRETQYF
-	TRBV5-5	TRBJ2-1	-	TGTGCCAGCCGATGGGGGGCCGATGAGCAGTTCTTC	CASRWGADEQFF
few	TRBV28	TRBJ1-1	-	TGTGCCAGCAGCCTTATCGGGAGCACTGAAGCTTTCTTT	CASSLIGSTEAFF
-	TRBV27	TRBJ2-1	-	TGTGCCAGCAGCCCTATCCCCGGCGGGGACTATGAGCAGTTCTTC	CASSPIPGGDYEQFF
-	TRBV7-9	TRBJ1-2	-	TGTGCCAGCAGCTTAAATATGGATGGGCGAATCGCCTTC	CASSLNMDGRIAF
-	TRBV10-3	TRBJ2-7	-	TGTGCCATCAGTGGGTCACTTGGCTACGAGCAGTACTTC	CAISGSLGYEQYF
few	TRBV11-3	TRBJ2-1	-	TGTGCCAGCAGCTTAGGTGGCACCCTGATAGGCGATGAGCAGTTCTTC	CASSLGGTLIGDEQFF
-	TRBV6-5	TRBJ1-1	-	TGTGCCAGCAGTTACTTGATCTCCACTGAAGCTTTCTTT	CASSYLISTEAFF
-	TRBV9	TRBJ2-3	TRBD2	TGTGCCAGCAGCTTGGGGACTAGCGAGAGCACAGATACGCAGTATTTT	CASSLGTSESTDTQYF
few	TRBV3-1	TRBJ2-1	-	TGTGCCAGCAGCCAAGCTGGGGTTGAGGGGGAGCAGTTCTTC	CASSQAGVEGEQFF
few	TRBV29-1	TRBJ1-4	-	TGCAGCGTTGGCGGGGAAAGGGGAGTCGCAACTAATGAAAAACTGTTTTTT	CSVGGERGVATNEKLFF
few	TRBV29-1	TRBJ2-1	-	TGCAGCGTTTCTCCTATTCTCGCCAACAATGAGCAGTTCTTC	CSVSPILANNEQFF
-	TRBV12-3/TRBV12-4	TRBJ2-1	-	TGTGCCAGCACGGCCCAGGCAGACTACAATGAGCAGTTCTTC	CASTAQADYNEQFF
few	TRBV12-3/TRBV12-4	TRBJ1-1	-	TGTGCCAGCAGTTTACTTTTGGGGGGCTACAATGACACTGAAGCTTTCTTT	CASSLLLGGYNDTEAFF
few	TRBV20-1	TRBJ2-6	-	TGCAGTGCCAGAGCGGTTGCCACCTCTGGGGCCAACGTCCTGACTTTC	CSARAVATSGANVLTF
-	TRBV18	TRBJ2-1	TRBD2	TGTGCCAGCGCCCAAGCGGGGAGCACCAACAATGAGCAGTTCTTC	CASAQAGSTNNEQFF
few	TRBV29-1	TRBJ2-4	TRBD1	TGCAGCGTCGGGACAGGGGTAGCCAAAAACATTCAGTACTTC	CSVGTGVAKNIQYF
-	TRBV6-6	TRBJ1-1	-	TGTGCCAGCAGAGGAGAGACCGAGAACAGACGAGCTTTCTTT	CASRGETENRRAFF
-	TRBV11-3	TRBJ1-4	-	TGTGCCAGCAGCTACCGACAGGAGCCTAATGAAAAACTGTTTTTT	CASSYRQEPNEKLFF
few	TRBV4-3	TRBJ2-3	TRBD2	TGCGCCAGCAGCCAACGGGGGGGCGCGTCAGATACGCAGTATTTT	CASSQRGGASDTQYF
-	TRBV2	TRBJ2-2	-	TGTGCCAGCAGTGACAGGCAGACGAACACCGGGGAGCTGTTTTTT	CASSDRQTNTGELFF
-	TRBV20-1	TRBJ1-4	-	TGCAGTGCTAGGAGGTCAGGGGTCGAAAAACTGTTTTTT	CSARRSGVEKLFF
-	TRBV7-9	TRBJ2-5	-	TGTGCCAGCAGCAAGGAGACTAGTAGCGGAAAAGAGACCCAGTACTTC	CASSKETSSGKETQYF
-	TRBV4-1	TRBJ2-1	-	TGCGCCAGCAGCCAGGGGACTGGGACCCCTAGTTGGGAGCAGTTCTTC	CASSQGTGTPSWEQFF
many	TRBV10-3	TRBJ1-4	-	TGTGCCATCAGCCAGAATGGAGGCGCTAATGAAAAACTGTTTTTT	CAISQNGGANEKLFF
-	TRBV9	TRBJ2-7	TRBD2	TGTGCCAGCAGTTGGGGGACTAGCGGTGTGTACGAGCAGTACTTC	CASSWGTSGVYEQYF
few	TRBV29-1	TRBJ1-5	-	TGCAGCGTAGGTAACAGGAATCAGCCCCAGCATTTT	CSVGNRNQPQHF
-	TRBV5-1	TRBJ2-1	-	TGCGCCAGCAGTCAAGACTCAAAATCGGTTGAGCAGTTCTTC	CASSQDSKSVEQFF
-	TRBV27	TRBJ2-1	TRBD2	TGTGCCAGCTGTCGGGCGCGGGAGAATGAGCAGTTCTTC	CASCRARENEQFF
few	TRBV15	TRBJ2-5	-	TGCGCCACCAGCGACTCTGGGGGGGGCCTCGCGACCCAGTACTTC	CATSDSGGGLATQYF
few	TRBV2	TRBJ2-3	-	TGTGCCAGCGGGAGGCCAGATACGCAGTATTTT	CASGRPDTQYF
few	TRBV13	TRBJ2-5	TRBD1	TGTGCCAGCAGCTCCAGGGGGCTTCCCCAGGGGGAGACCCAGTACTTC	CASSSRGLPQGETQYF
-	TRBV12-3/TRBV12-4	TRBJ2-5	TRBD2	TGTGCCAGCAGTTTCGGGACTAGCGGGAGTGGAGAGACCCAGTACTTC	CASSFGTSGSGETQYF
-	TRBV5-6	TRBJ1-5	-	TGTGCCAGCAGCTTGTTCTATAGCAATCAGCCCCAGCATTTT	CASSLFYSNQPQHF
-	TRBV7-2	TRBJ2-1	TRBD2	TGTGCCAGCAGTTTTAGACTAGCGGGGAAGGGTGAGCAGTTCTTC	CASSFRLAGKGEQFF
few	TRBV4-1	TRBJ2-7	-	TGCGCCAGCAGCGCCAGGCGGGCTAGGGACTACGAGCAGTACTTC	CASSARRARDYEQYF
few	TRBV5-1	TRBJ2-7	-	TGCGCCAGCAGCTTGTCTTACCCCGGGGACATCTTTTCCGAGCAGTACTTC	CASSLSYPGDIFSEQYF
-	TRBV12-3/TRBV12-4	TRBJ2-7	-	TGTGCCAGCAGTTTCGGACTTGGAGTCTCCTACGAGCAGTACTTC	CASSFGLGVSYEQYF
once	TRBV14	TRBJ2-7	-	TGTGCCAGCAGCCACCCGGGTTGGCCCTACGAGCAGTACTTC	CASSHPGWPYEQYF
few	TRBV20-1	TRBJ2-1	TRBD2	TGCAGTGCTAGGGGACCCTGGACTAGCGGGAAGAATGAGCAGTTCTTC	CSARGPWTSGKNEQFF
few	TRBV24-1	TRBJ1-4	-	TGTGCCACCAGTGATCCCAGACGAGGTCTTAATGAAAAACTGTTTTTT	CATSDPRRGLNEKLFF
few	TRBV20-1	TRBJ1-1	-	TGCAGTGCTAGGAATCTAAGGGGGATGAACACTGAAGCTTTCTTT	CSARNLRGMNTEAFF
few	TRBV6-1	TRBJ2-7	-	TGTGCCAGCAGTGTCGATCCCCTGGGTTCCGGATACGAGCAGTACTTC	CASSVDPLGSGYEQYF
-	TRBV28	TRBJ1-2	-	TGTGCCAGCACACTAGGCGGGGCCAACTATGGCTACACCTTC	CASTLGGANYGYTF
-	TRBV20-1	TRBJ2-2	-	TGCAGTGCGCCGGGGGAGGCCGGGGAGCTGTTTTTT	CSAPGEAGELFF
-	TRBV11-2	TRBJ2-1	TRBD2	TGTGCCAGCAGCTTAGTTTTGCGGGGGGGGTTCTACAATGAGCAGTTCTTC	CASSLVLRGGFYNEQFF
-	TRBV25-1	TRBJ1-5	TRBD1	TGTGCCAGCAGTGAGGGACAGACGAATCAGCCCCAGCATTTT	CASSEGQTNQPQHF
-	TRBV20-1	TRBJ1-1	-	TGCAGTGCTAGCACAGGGTATGCGAACACTGAAGCTTTCTTT	CSASTGYANTEAFF
few	TRBV4-3	TRBJ2-7	TRBD1	TGCGCCAGCAGCCGAGGGGGCACGGACGAGCAGTACTTC	CASSRGGTDEQYF
few	TRBV3-1	TRBJ2-3	TRBD2	TGTGCCAGCACCCCTTCCCCGGAAAGACTAGCGGAGAGCACAGATACGCAGTATTTT	CASTPSPERLAESTDTQYF
few	TRBV20-1	TRBJ2-4	-	TGCAGTGCCGATCCGGACAGTTTGGGGAACATTCAGTACTTC	CSADPDSLGNIQYF
few	TRBV3-1	TRBJ2-7	-	TGTGCCAGCAGCCCCTCACAGGAGGGCGAGCAGTACTTC	CASSPSQEGEQYF
-	TRBV29-1	TRBJ2-5	TRBD1	TGCAGCGCACACAGGGGTGAGGAGACCCAGTACTTC	CSAHRGEETQYF
few	TRBV5-1	TRBJ2-6	-	TGCGCCAGCAGCTTGGAAGGTGACTTCTCTGGGGCCAACGTCCCGACTTTC	CASSLEGDFSGANVPTF
few	TRBV20-1	TRBJ2-1	TRBD2	TGCAGTGCTAGCGGCGGAATGGGACTACCTCAGTTC	CSASGGMGLPQF
-	TRBV28	TRBJ2-2	-	TGTGCCAGCAGTTTATATCGGGGGAACACCGGGGAGCTGTTTTTT	CASSLYRGNTGELFF